The rows below give T cell receptor beta chains drawn from one sample of a study of blood T cell repertoires in COVID-19. Libraries were prepared by immunoSEQ multiplex PCR; TCRdb keeps only in-frame clonotypes and omits some of them. This table holds about 67,000 clones, around 87% found once. The sample consisted of peripheral blood. These receptors came from a man aged 50 to 60 with active COVID-19. CDR3s include the opening cysteine and the closing phenylalanine or tryptophan. The D gene is left open where the match is weak. Only some rows state a clone size, as once, few, many or a class for expanded clones.

clone_size: few
v_call: TRBV24-1
cdr3_length: 14
d_call: TRBD2
j_call: TRBJ2-1
cdr3_aa: CATSKREVGNEQFF
cdr3_nt: TGTGCCACCAGTAAGCGGGAGGTTGGCAATGAGCAGTTCTTC

clone_size: NA
v_call: TRBV5-4
cdr3_length: 16
d_call: TRBD2
j_call: TRBJ2-3
cdr3_aa: CASSLLAGGSTDTQYF
cdr3_nt: TGTGCCAGCAGCTTGCTAGCGGGGGGTTCCACAGATACGCAGTATTTT

clone_size: few
v_call: TRBV5-1
cdr3_length: 15
d_call: NA
j_call: TRBJ2-3
cdr3_aa: CASSLEPRGSDTQYF
cdr3_nt: TGCGCCAGCAGCTTGGAGCCCCGGGGGTCAGATACGCAGTATTTT

clone_size: NA
v_call: TRBV29-1
cdr3_length: 13
d_call: NA
j_call: TRBJ1-1
cdr3_aa: CSAPGTGHTEAFF
cdr3_nt: TGCAGCGCCCCGGGAACCGGTCACACTGAAGCTTTCTTT

clone_size: NA
v_call: TRBV5-6
cdr3_length: 14
d_call: TRBD1
j_call: TRBJ2-7
cdr3_aa: CASSSRDRAYEQYF
cdr3_nt: TGTGCCAGCAGCAGCCGGGACAGGGCCTACGAGCAGTACTTC

clone_size: NA
v_call: TRBV30
cdr3_length: 14
d_call: NA
j_call: TRBJ1-4
cdr3_aa: CAWRGGTVGEKLFF
cdr3_nt: TGTGCCTGGAGAGGGGGAACAGTGGGAGAAAAACTGTTTTTT

clone_size: NA
v_call: TRBV2
cdr3_length: 13
d_call: NA
j_call: TRBJ1-1
cdr3_aa: CASSGAQVTEAFF
cdr3_nt: TGTGCCAGCAGTGGGGCGCAGGTCACTGAAGCTTTCTTT

clone_size: NA
v_call: TRBV5-6
cdr3_length: 14
d_call: NA
j_call: TRBJ1-6
cdr3_aa: CASSRRESSSPLHF
cdr3_nt: TGTGCCAGCAGCCGCCGGGAAAGTAGTTCACCCCTCCACTTT

clone_size: NA
v_call: TRBV2
cdr3_length: 17
d_call: NA
j_call: TRBJ1-5
cdr3_aa: CASSERSGRNSNQPQHF
cdr3_nt: TGTGCCAGCAGTGAGCGATCCGGGAGGAACAGCAATCAGCCCCAGCATTTT

clone_size: once
v_call: TRBV5-1
cdr3_length: 16
d_call: TRBD2
j_call: TRBJ2-2
cdr3_aa: CASSLIAGGPSGELFF
cdr3_nt: TGCGCCAGCAGCTTGATAGCGGGAGGGCCCTCCGGGGAGCTGTTTTTT

clone_size: few
v_call: TRBV7-8
cdr3_length: 16
d_call: NA
j_call: TRBJ1-5
cdr3_aa: CASSLVGGASNQPQHF
cdr3_nt: TGTGCCAGCAGCTTAGTGGGAGGGGCCAGCAATCAGCCCCAGCATTTT

clone_size: NA
v_call: TRBV28
cdr3_length: 16
d_call: TRBD1
j_call: TRBJ2-1
cdr3_aa: CASSPFRTGNAGEQFF
cdr3_nt: TGTGCCAGCAGTCCCTTCCGGACAGGGAACGCGGGTGAGCAGTTCTTC

clone_size: once
v_call: TRBV19
cdr3_length: 15
d_call: TRBD1
j_call: TRBJ2-7
cdr3_aa: CASSIVPTGHYEQYF
cdr3_nt: TGTGCCAGTAGTATAGTCCCGACAGGGCACTACGAGCAGTACTTC

clone_size: NA
v_call: TRBV4-2
cdr3_length: 13
d_call: NA
j_call: TRBJ2-5
cdr3_aa: CASSLTGEETQYF
cdr3_nt: TGTGCCAGCAGCCTGACGGGGGAAGAGACCCAGTACTTC

clone_size: few
v_call: TRBV30
cdr3_length: 12
d_call: TRBD1
j_call: TRBJ2-7
cdr3_aa: CAWSSVPGQGGF
cdr3_nt: TGTGCCTGGAGTTCCGTACCGGGACAGGGAGGTTTC

clone_size: NA
v_call: TRBV7-2
cdr3_length: 15
d_call: NA
j_call: TRBJ1-5
cdr3_aa: CASSLGGGSNQPQHF
cdr3_nt: TGTGCCAGCAGCTTAGGTGGGGGGAGCAATCAGCCCCAGCATTTT

clone_size: NA
v_call: TRBV9
cdr3_length: 12
d_call: NA
j_call: TRBJ2-5
cdr3_aa: CASSVVEETQYF
cdr3_nt: TGTGCCAGCAGCGTAGTAGAAGAGACCCAGTACTTC

clone_size: few
v_call: TRBV4-1
cdr3_length: 15
d_call: NA
j_call: TRBJ2-7
cdr3_aa: CASSPSGTSSYEQYF
cdr3_nt: TGCGCCAGCAGCCCATCAGGGACAAGCTCCTACGAGCAGTACTTC

clone_size: NA
v_call: TRBV7-2
cdr3_length: 15
d_call: TRBD1
j_call: TRBJ2-7
cdr3_aa: CASSSTGTGAYEQYF
cdr3_nt: TGTGCCAGCAGCTCCACCGGGACAGGGGCCTACGAGCAGTACTTC

clone_size: NA
v_call: TRBV6-5
cdr3_length: 14
d_call: NA
j_call: TRBJ1-6
cdr3_aa: CASRGSSYNSPLHF
cdr3_nt: TGTGCCAGCAGGGGCAGCTCCTATAATTCACCCCTCCACTTT

clone_size: NA
v_call: TRBV11-2
cdr3_length: 11
d_call: TRBD1
j_call: TRBJ2-5
cdr3_aa: CASNRGETQYF
cdr3_nt: TGTGCCAGCAACAGGGGAGAGACCCAGTACTTC

clone_size: NA
v_call: TRBV27
cdr3_length: 15
d_call: TRBD1
j_call: TRBJ2-7
cdr3_aa: CASTPGQGASYEQYF
cdr3_nt: TGTGCCAGCACCCCTGGCCAGGGGGCCTCCTACGAGCAGTACTTC

clone_size: NA
v_call: TRBV18
cdr3_length: 15
d_call: TRBD2
j_call: TRBJ2-1
cdr3_aa: CASSPLAGGHNEQFF
cdr3_nt: TGTGCCAGCTCGCCGTTAGCGGGGGGCCACAATGAGCAGTTCTTC

clone_size: NA
v_call: TRBV5-1
cdr3_length: 15
d_call: TRBD1
j_call: TRBJ2-1
cdr3_aa: CASSPTGQEWDEQFF
cdr3_nt: TGCGCCAGCAGCCCCACCGGACAGGAATGGGATGAGCAGTTCTTC

clone_size: NA
v_call: TRBV3-1/TRBV3-2
cdr3_length: 15
d_call: NA
j_call: TRBJ1-1
cdr3_aa: CASSDRKQGNTEAFF
cdr3_nt: TGTGCCAGCAGCGACCGAAAACAGGGGAACACTGAAGCTTTCTTT

clone_size: NA
v_call: TRBV6-5
cdr3_length: 13
d_call: NA
j_call: TRBJ1-6
cdr3_aa: CASSPIQGSPLHF
cdr3_nt: TGTGCCAGCAGCCCAATACAGGGTTCACCCCTCCACTTT

clone_size: NA
v_call: TRBV5-5
cdr3_length: 14
d_call: NA
j_call: TRBJ1-1
cdr3_aa: CASSLIDSNTEAFF
cdr3_nt: TGTGCCAGCAGCTTGATTGATAGTAACACTGAAGCTTTCTTT

clone_size: once
v_call: TRBV2
cdr3_length: 18
d_call: TRBD1
j_call: TRBJ1-4
cdr3_aa: CASRAGQGFYRANEKLFF
cdr3_nt: TGTGCCAGCAGGGCGGGACAGGGGTTCTACCGTGCTAATGAAAAACTGTTTTTT

clone_size: few
v_call: TRBV14
cdr3_length: 14
d_call: TRBD1
j_call: TRBJ2-1
cdr3_aa: CASSQESGGTGKFF
cdr3_nt: TGTGCCAGCAGCCAAGAAAGTGGAGGGACAGGGAAGTTCTTC

clone_size: NA
v_call: TRBV6-5
cdr3_length: 15
d_call: NA
j_call: TRBJ1-1
cdr3_aa: CASSKRQRSNTEAFF
cdr3_nt: TGTGCCAGCAGTAAGAGACAGAGATCGAACACTGAAGCTTTCTTT

clone_size: NA
v_call: TRBV5-6
cdr3_length: 15
d_call: NA
j_call: TRBJ2-7
cdr3_aa: CASSLTGFNIYEQYF
cdr3_nt: TGTGCCAGCAGCTTAACAGGATTCAACATCTACGAGCAGTACTTC

clone_size: NA
v_call: TRBV2
cdr3_length: 15
d_call: TRBD1
j_call: TRBJ2-2
cdr3_aa: CASRRQGPNTGELFF
cdr3_nt: TGTGCCAGCAGAAGACAGGGGCCGAACACCGGGGAGCTGTTTTTT

clone_size: NA
v_call: TRBV19
cdr3_length: 15
d_call: TRBD1
j_call: TRBJ2-1
cdr3_aa: CASNSGGVSDNEQFF
cdr3_nt: TGTGCCAGTAATTCAGGGGGCGTCTCGGACAATGAGCAGTTCTTC

clone_size: NA
v_call: TRBV29-1
cdr3_length: 14
d_call: NA
j_call: TRBJ1-1
cdr3_aa: CSVEGGETNTEAFF
cdr3_nt: TGCAGCGTTGAGGGGGGAGAGACGAACACTGAAGCTTTCTTT

clone_size: NA
v_call: TRBV9
cdr3_length: 14
d_call: NA
j_call: TRBJ2-5
cdr3_aa: CASSPSWVQETQYF
cdr3_nt: TGTGCCAGCAGCCCTAGTTGGGTCCAAGAGACCCAGTACTTC

clone_size: NA
v_call: TRBV2
cdr3_length: 13
d_call: TRBD2
j_call: TRBJ2-7
cdr3_aa: CARGGLEVGEQYF
cdr3_nt: TGTGCCAGGGGCGGACTAGAGGTGGGCGAGCAGTACTTC

clone_size: NA
v_call: TRBV7-2
cdr3_length: 14
d_call: NA
j_call: TRBJ2-7
cdr3_aa: CASSPSPDRYEQYF
cdr3_nt: TGTGCCAGCAGCCCTAGTCCCGACAGATACGAGCAGTACTTC

clone_size: NA
v_call: TRBV5-1
cdr3_length: 14
d_call: NA
j_call: TRBJ1-4
cdr3_aa: CASSLTGNYEKLFF
cdr3_nt: TGCGCCAGCAGCTTGACAGGGAACTATGAAAAACTGTTTTTT

clone_size: NA
v_call: TRBV5-6
cdr3_length: 17
d_call: NA
j_call: TRBJ1-2
cdr3_aa: CASSLNTGILSNYGYTF
cdr3_nt: TGTGCCAGCAGCTTAAACACAGGGATTCTTTCTAACTATGGCTACACCTTC

clone_size: NA
v_call: TRBV23-1
cdr3_length: 17
d_call: TRBD2
j_call: TRBJ2-1
cdr3_aa: CASSQCRLAGDYNEQFF
cdr3_nt: TGCGCCAGCAGTCAATGTCGCCTAGCGGGGGACTACAATGAGCAGTTCTTC